One sample yielded the 22 T cell receptor beta chains listed below, sequenced in a study of blood T cell repertoires in COVID-19. The data were produced by immunoSEQ multiplex PCR, yet TCRdb's version contains in-frame clones alone and is incomplete. This sample has hundreds of thousands of clones; 86% occur once, and the top ten carry around 12%. Input material: peripheral blood. All receptors derive from a woman aged 65 to 85 with COVID-19, enrolled during active disease.

The V and J genes are TRBV5-1 and TRBJ2-7, with TRBD2 identical over 12 bases. The V gene end was trimmed by 4 bases and the J gene end by 1 base; junction bases not matched to a gene: 9. The germline V gene has CDR1 SGHRS and CDR2 YFSETQ. CDR3 size: 17 residues. CDR3 residues: CASSVKLAGGISYEQYF. CDR3 bases: TGCGCCAGCAGCGTCAAACTAGCGGGGGGCATTTCCTACGAGCAGTACTTC.

The chain recombines TRBV7-8 with TRBJ2-1; 8 positions agree with TRBD1. The CDR3 is 13 residues long. Germline CDR1 and CDR2: SGHVS and FQNEAQ. With 5 bases clipped from V and 15 bases from J, the junction kept 12 bases outside the gene matches. The CDR3 DNA reads TGTGCCAGCAGCCCCGGCGGACAGGGAAGGCCGTTCTTC. It encodes CASSPGGQGRPFF.

The rearrangement links TRBV5-1 to TRBJ1-3; TRBD1 matches at 7 bases. CDR3 length: 16 residues. V trimming: 2 bases; J trimming: 3 bases; junction bases outside the gene matches: 8. Looked up from germline, CDR1 is SGHRS and CDR2 is YFSETQ. DNA for the CDR3: TGCGCCAGCAGCTTTTCCCCGGGGGACAGTGGAAACACCATATATTTT. This encodes CASSFSPGDSGNTIYF. The whole variable domain, filled in from reference TRBV5-1 and TRBJ1-3, reads KAGVTQTPRYLIKTRGQQVTLSCSPISGHRSVSWYQQTPGQGLQFLFEYFSETQRNKGNFPGRFSGRQFSNSRSEMNVSTLELGDSALYLCASSFSPGDSGNTIYFGEGSWLTVV.

The V gene is TRBV5-1, the J gene TRBJ2-7; 14 bases align to TRBD2. Germline assignment: CDR1 SGHRS and CDR2 YFSETQ. The ends lost 3 bases at V and 0 bases at J; junction bases unmatched: 8. This CDR3 region has 18 residues. The CDR3 sequence: CASSSGTSGGHTSYEQYF. Written as DNA, the CDR3 is TGCGCCAGCAGCTCCGGGACTAGCGGGGGCCATACCTCCTACGAGCAGTACTTC.

The chain links TRBV12-5 to TRBJ1-5, with D possibly TRBD1 on 5 matching bases. In germline, CDR1 is LGHNT, CDR2 FRNRAP. V gave up 0 bases and J gave up 9 bases, with 21 bases separating them. This CDR3 region has 17 residues. For the CDR3, the DNA is TGTGCTAGTGGTTTGGTACGATCGGACAACCCCGGGGGGCCCCAGCATTTT. This codes for CASGLVRSDNPGGPQHF.

Concerning this clone: Other DNA sequences in this specimen translate into the identical CDR3. The V call is TRBV11-2, the J call TRBJ1-1; a possible D gene is TRBD1 (6 bases). Trimming took off 4 bases at V and 0 bases at J, with 9 bases between the two ends. The CDR3 has 14 residues. CDR1 is SGHAT, CDR2 FQNNGV, per germline. The CDR3 bases are TGTGCCAGCAGCTCCGGACAGTTGAACACTGAAGCTTTCTTT. Its translation is CASSSGQLNTEAFF.

The V and J genes are TRBV19 and TRBJ1-5; D remains ambiguous. Germline assignment: CDR1 LNHDA and CDR2 SQIVND (reference sequence). Trimming took 7 bases from V and 3 from J, leaving 13 bases between them. The CDR3 covers 14 residues. This chain's CDR3 is CASTPEPFNQPQHF. As DNA, the CDR3 is TGTGCCAGTACCCCCGAGCCTTTCAATCAGCCCCAGCATTTT. Supplemented by reference TRBV19 and TRBJ1-5, the full variable domain reads DGGITQSPKYLFRKEGQNVTLSCEQNLNHDAMYWYRQDPGQGLRLIYYSQIVNDFQKGDIAEGYSVSREKKESFPLTVTSAQKNPTAFYLCASTPEPFNQPQHFGDGTRLSIL.

The chain combines TRBV24-1 with TRBJ2-7, with D perhaps matching TRBD2 (6 bases). The V end lost 7 bases, the J end lost 0 bases, and 9 bases lay between the germline ends. There are 13 residues in the CDR3. Germline V gene sequence: CDR1 KGHDR, CDR2 SFDVKD. CDR3 in amino acids: CATREGDSYEQYF. In DNA, the CDR3 is TGTGCCACCAGGGAGGGAGACTCCTACGAGCAGTACTTC.

V gene TRBV6-2 or TRBV6-3 combines with J gene TRBJ1-2; possibly TRBD1 for D (6 bases). V was pared by 4 bases and J by 3 bases, with 21 bases between. The CDR3 contains 17 residues. The V gene's germline CDR1 is MNHEY and CDR2 SVGEGT. The CDR3 reads CASSWERTVSHDYGYTF. In DNA form, the CDR3 reads TGTGCCAGCAGTTGGGAACGGACAGTGAGCCATGACTATGGCTACACCTTC.

J is TRBJ2-5 and V is TRBV7-9; no definite D call. V was clipped by 4 bases and J by 7 bases, with 7 bases between them. CDR3 length: 11 residues. Germline-derived CDR1 and CDR2 are SEHNR and FQNEAQ (reference sequence). The CDR3 spells CASSSEATQYF. CDR3 bases: TGTGCCAGCAGCTCAGAGGCGACCCAGTACTTC.

This clone has a single count. The chain recombines TRBV29-1 with TRBJ1-2; 7 bases are shared with TRBD1. Germline values: CDR1 SQVTM, CDR2 ANQGSEA. V lost 6 bases, J lost 2 bases, and 9 bases stayed unmatched. The CDR3 length is 14 residues. Here the CDR3 DNA reads TGCAGCGTCGTTAAGGGGGCGGAAAACTATGGCTACACCTTC. Encoded protein: CSVVKGAENYGYTF. The full variable domain, its missing parts supplied by reference TRBV29-1 and TRBJ1-2, is SAVISQKPSRDICQRGTSLTIQCQVDSQVTMMFWYRQQPGQSLTLIATANQGSEATYESGFVIDKFPISRPNLTFSTLTVSNMSPEDSSIYLCSVVKGAENYGYTFGSGTRLTVV.

The V call is TRBV6-5, the J call TRBJ1-2; no reliable D call. The V end was cut by 3 bases, the J end by 8 bases, with 13 bases between. CDR1 and CDR2 from the germline V gene are MNHEY and SVGAGI. There are 13 residues in the CDR3. The CDR3 loop reads CASSYTGIEGYTF. The CDR3 DNA sequence: TGTGCCAGCAGTTATACCGGGATAGAGGGCTACACCTTC.

This clone has just one count. The rearrangement uses TRBV29-1 and TRBJ1-3; D call uncertain. Trimming cost V 3 bases and J 4 bases, with 7 bases left between them. Germline V gene lookup returns CDR1 SQVTM and CDR2 ANQGSEA. The length of the CDR3 is 12 residues. The CDR3, as DNA: TGCAGCGTTGAGGGAGGGGGAAACACCATATATTTT. Its protein product is CSVEGGGNTIYF.

The chain combines TRBV7-3 with TRBJ1-2; 9 positions agree with TRBD1. The length of the CDR3 is 14 residues. V trimming: 5 bases; J trimming: 6 bases; junction bases outside the gene matches: 7. Germline CDR1 reads SGHTA; CDR2 reads FQGTGA. The DNA of the CDR3 is TGTGCCAGCAGCCTTCAAACAGGGGGCGATGGCTACACCTTC. Its protein product is CASSLQTGGDGYTF.

This sequence joins TRBV30 and TRBJ2-2, with D uncertain. V lost 2 bases and J 10 bases, leaving 11 bases between the germline ends. From germline, CDR1 is GTSNPN and CDR2 SVGIG (reference sequence). The CDR3 has 12 amino acids. The CDR3 DNA reads TGTGCCTGGAGTCCCTCCTATCAGGAGCTGTTTTTT. Translated: CAWSPSYQELFF.

The chain couples TRBV28 to TRBJ1-2; 9 positions agree with TRBD1. The CDR3 has 16 residues. Unmatched junction bases numbered 8, after V lost 1 base and J lost 5 bases. The germline V gene encodes CDR1 MDHEN and CDR2 SYDVKM. As DNA, the CDR3 is TGTGCCAGCAGTTTATTGGGGACAGGGTCGGAATATGGCTACACCTTC. It yields the protein CASSLLGTGSEYGYTF.

The chain carries TRBV13 and TRBJ1-2, with D unresolved. The CDR3 has 13 residues. Germline CDR1 PRHDT, CDR2 FYEKMQ (reference sequence). V lost 0 bases, J lost 6 bases, and 8 bases lay in between. CDR3 amino acids: CASSLGRVDGYTF. Written as DNA, the CDR3 is TGTGCCAGCAGCTTAGGCCGGGTGGATGGCTACACCTTC.

This chain links TRBV19 with TRBJ2-5; TRBD1 agrees at 11 bases. With 5 bases clipped from V and 4 bases from J, the junction kept 3 bases outside the gene matches. The CDR3 is 14 residues long. Germline V gene data show CDR1 as LNHDA and CDR2 as SQIVND (reference sequence). The CDR3 sequence is CASSQDRGLETQYF. The CDR3 DNA sequence: TGTGCCAGTAGTCAGGACAGGGGGCTAGAGACCCAGTACTTC.

The chain carries TRBV12-5 and TRBJ1-1; D might be TRBD1 (6 bases). This CDR3 comprises 14 residues. Trimming pared 11 bases from V and 4 bases from J, leaving 20 bases between. Per germline, CDR1 LGHNT and CDR2 FRNRAP. The CDR3, as DNA: TGTGCTGGTATAAAAGGGGGGGGCGGCACTGAAGCTTTCTTT. It is translated as CAGIKGGGGTEAFF.

V gene TRBV7-9 combines with J gene TRBJ1-3; 7 bases match TRBD1. Germline CDR1 is SEHNR and CDR2 is FQNEAQ (reference sequence). The CDR3 is made up of 14 amino acids. V shed 4 bases, J shed 4 bases, and the junction held 4 bases outside the gene matches. CDR3 region: CASSYGQAGNTIYF. The CDR3, as DNA: TGTGCCAGCAGCTATGGACAGGCAGGAAACACCATATATTTT.

V usage is TRBV6-2 or TRBV6-3 and J usage is TRBJ2-3; 8 bases fit TRBD2. Germline V gene sequence: CDR1 MNHEY, CDR2 SVGEGT. V trimming: 2 bases; J trimming: 2 bases; junction bases outside the gene matches: 6. CDR3 size: 16 residues. The CDR3 sequence is CASSYRRGAPTDTQYF. For the CDR3, the DNA is TGTGCCAGCAGTTACAGGCGGGGGGCCCCCACAGATACGCAGTATTTT.

The gene calls are TRBV7-9 and TRBJ2-1; TRBD1 matches at 10 bases. The CDR3 is 17 amino acids. Trimming took 4 bases from V and 6 from J; bases not matched to a gene: 12. Per germline, CDR1 SEHNR and CDR2 FQNEAQ (reference sequence). CDR3 residues: CASSSINRTGGPNEQFF. In DNA form, the CDR3 reads TGTGCCAGCAGCTCTATTAACCGGACAGGGGGGCCCAATGAGCAGTTCTTC.